This entry concerns a single T cell receptor (beta chain). The target antigen is unknown. Profiled with immunoSEQ multiplex PCR; TCRdb holds only in-frame clones, not every one. The table records 70,000 to 90,000 clones, around 93% of them present only once. The data belong to a study of siplizumab effects on memory and regulatory T cells. Study-level results: No more than a minor fraction of alloreactive clones could be traced back to unstimulated subsets. The authors did not confirm suppressive function in proliferating Tregs from siplizumab cultures.

Material: CD8+ T cells sorted from blood. This TCR came from a human donor in good health.

Written as DNA, the CDR3 is TGTGCCAGCAGCCAAAAGACAGGGGGCCGAAGCTATGGCTACACCTTC. Encoded protein: CASSQKTGGRSYGYTF. The gene calls are TRBV7-9 and TRBJ1-2, with 10 bases identical to TRBD1. J gave up 4 bases and V 5 bases, and 10 bases lay outside the gene matches. Looked up from germline, CDR1 is SEHNR and CDR2 is FQNEAQ (reference sequence). This CDR3 has 16 amino acids.